A single sample gave rise to the 11 T cell receptor beta chains below, sequenced in a study of PD-1 blockade in classical Hodgkin lymphoma (dated by TCRdb to 2020 to 2022). The time point label on this specimen signifies: cycle 4 day 1 (C4D1), after around six weeks of nivolumab. Relapse after autologous stem cell transplantation had occurred in all trial patients, and cohorts A, B and C were distinguished by prior brentuximab vedotin exposure. Magnetic negative selection with a Miltenyi CD4+ T cell isolation kit was used to purify CD4+ T cells from thawed PBMCs. Library method: the immunoSEQ multiplex PCR assay. Not all clones reach the TCRdb copy of this immuneACCESS table, which keeps in-frame sequences only. Checked studies attribute under half of the gap to unresolved V genes and leave the rest unexplained. Recorded for this sample are 15,000 to 20,000 clones; around 79% of them occurred a single time. About 2.3% of the sample goes to the ten largest clones.

The input for sequencing was CD4+ T cells from blood, taken before the fourth cycle of nivolumab. The receptor source for this set is a human donor with classical Hodgkin lymphoma.

This CDR3 reads CASSETVWGAETQYF. CDR3 nucleotide sequence: TGTGCCAGCAGTGAGACAGTATGGGGGGCGGAGACCCAGTACTTC. The chain has TRBV25-1 and TRBJ2-5; D possibly uses TRBD1 or TRBD2 (6 bases each). This CDR3 spans 15 amino acids. The V end lost 3 bases, the J end lost 5 bases, and 16 bases lay between the germline ends. Germline lookup yields CDR1 MGHDK and CDR2 SYGVNS.

J is TRBJ2-1 and V is TRBV29-1; TRBD2 matches 8 bases. This CDR3 spans 12 amino acids. Germline trimming cut 6 bases from V and 2 bases from J; bases unmatched to any gene: 0. Germline CDR1 is SQVTM and CDR2 is ANQGSEA. CDR3 sequence: CSVGGAYNEQFF. The CDR3 DNA sequence: TGCAGCGTCGGGGGGGCCTACAATGAGCAGTTCTTC.

This clone was seen a handful of times. This chain connects TRBV5-6 to TRBJ1-2; 11 bases agree with TRBD1. Germline CDR1 SGHDT, CDR2 YYEEEE. V was pared by 4 bases and J by 3 bases, with 5 bases of the junction left unmatched. There are 15 residues in the CDR3. The DNA for the CDR3 is TGTGCCAGCAGCCCCGGACAGGGGGCGTACTATGGCTACACCTTC. It is translated as CASSPGQGAYYGYTF.

This chain joins TRBV10-2 and TRBJ1-1; D call uncertain. V gave up 2 bases and J gave up 6 bases, with 13 bases separating them. The CDR3 has 14 residues. The germline V gene encodes CDR1 WSHSY and CDR2 SAAADI. Here the CDR3 reads CASSEPRRPSEAFF. CDR3 bases: TGCGCCAGCAGTGAGCCAAGACGGCCTTCTGAAGCTTTCTTT.

Here the CDR3 reads CASSWEGAGLTYGYTF. In DNA, the CDR3 is TGTGCCAGCAGCTGGGAGGGTGCAGGGCTGACGTATGGCTACACCTTC. The chain employs TRBV5-4 and TRBJ1-2, with D possibly being TRBD1 (5 bases). From germline, CDR1 is SGHNT and CDR2 YYREEE (reference sequence). The CDR3 is made up of 16 amino acids. Trimming shortened V by 3 bases and J by 5 bases, and 20 bases separated the two germline ends.

V usage is TRBV14 and J usage is TRBJ2-1; D uncertain. V was pared by 6 bases and J by 4 bases, with 10 bases between. There are 13 residues in the CDR3. CDR1 and CDR2 (germline): SGHDN, FVKESK. The CDR3 here is CASSWGKYNEQFF. The CDR3 DNA reads TGTGCCAGCAGTTGGGGAAAGTACAATGAGCAGTTCTTC.

This chain connects TRBV6-5 to TRBJ1-2; D possibly corresponds to TRBD1 (6 bases). The CDR3 spans 14 residues. Germline V gene data show CDR1 as MNHEY and CDR2 as SVGAGI. V was clipped by 7 bases and J by 2 bases, with 14 bases between them. In DNA, the CDR3 is TGTGCCAGCAAGGGAATCGGGGGCAACTATGGCTACACCTTC. Its translation: CASKGIGGNYGYTF.

The V call is TRBV28, the J call TRBJ2-7; D is undetermined. Germline loops: CDR1 MDHEN, CDR2 SYDVKM. V was trimmed by 3 bases and J by 4 bases, leaving 7 bases between them. The CDR3 covers 12 residues. The chain's CDR3 is CASSFAKYEQYF. The CDR3 DNA sequence: TGTGCCAGCAGTTTCGCAAAGTACGAGCAGTACTTC.

This clone was seen a few times. The V call is TRBV9, the J call TRBJ1-4, with D unresolved. The CDR3 has 15 amino acids. Trimming pared 3 bases from V and 2 bases from J, leaving 11 bases between. Germline CDR1 and CDR2: SGDLS and YYNGEE. Written as DNA, the CDR3 is TGTGCCAGCAGCGCACAAGGAGGGACTAATGAAAAACTGTTTTTT. Protein sequence: CASSAQGGTNEKLFF.

The rearrangement joins TRBV5-8 to TRBJ2-7; D gene ambiguous. CDR1 is SGHTS and CDR2 is YDEGEE in the germline V gene. The CDR3 totals 12 residues. The V end lost 4 bases, the J end lost 3 bases, and 8 bases lay between the germline ends. Here the CDR3 DNA reads TGTGCCAGCAGCGAAACCTACTACGAGCAGTACTTC. Its protein product is CASSETYYEQYF.

In this sample, this clone turned up a few times. This chain links TRBV27 with TRBJ1-1, with TRBD1 identical over 8 bases. Germline trimming cut 4 bases from V and 0 bases from J; bases unmatched to any gene: 1. There are 14 residues in the CDR3. Per germline, CDR1 MNHEY and CDR2 SMNVEV (reference sequence). The CDR3 DNA follows: TGTGCCAGCAGTTCACAGGGGGTGAACACTGAAGCTTTCTTT. Protein product: CASSSQGVNTEAFF.